This T cell receptor delta chain was sequenced in a study of Vδ1+ human thymocytes. Study-wide points: Many TRG clonotypes were shared between donors; TRD repertoires were essentially private. Unlike peripheral blood Vdelta1+ controls, thymic delta-chain sequences included about 20% Vdelta2 and few Vdelta3. In the thymus, TRG and TRD repertoires looked highly polyclonal with Gaussian CDR3 lengths.

Germline V CDR1 and CDR2: TSWWSYY, QGS. The CDR3 length is 22 residues. V lost 0 bases to trimming and J lost 2 bases; unmatched junction nucleotides: 22. Between roughly 98% and 99.6% of sorted thymocytes were Vdelta1+. About this clone itself: Its specificity is unknown.

RNA was extracted from the cells and then reverse transcribed. Pooled V-gene forward primers with one constant-region reverse primer generated the CDR3 amplicons by multiplex PCR. TCRdb reanalysed the multiplex PCR reads via CATT. The repertoire holds 70,000 to 90,000 delta-chain clones, with approximately 30% as singletons. The chain employs TRDV1 and TRDJ1, with TRDD3 identical over 9 bases. Sequencing was performed on Vdelta1+ gamma-delta thymocytes from the thymus. Indicated subset: FACS-sorted CD3+ TCRalphabeta- TCRVdelta1+ TCRVdelta2- thymocytes. This TCR was sampled from a boy under two years old who had congenital heart surgery. The CDR3 nucleotides are TGTGCTCTTGGGGAACTAGGAATGTCATCAGGTACTGGGGGAACTGGAACCGATAAACTCATCTTT. Protein product: CALGELGMSSGTGGTGTDKLIF.